Here is one TCR beta chain with its context. The antigen remains unidentified. The data derive from a study of CD8 T cells in ankylosing spondylitis. A single record per CDR3 protein comes from TCRdb applying MiXCR to the 5' RACE reads. The sample lists around 890,000 distinct CDR3 sequences, approximately 10% seen once, with more than 0.5% in the top ten. Whole-study results and caveats: Significantly higher representation of disease-linked clones was reported for matched ankylosing spondylitis synovial fluid. Previous work reported some of these motif variants in the synovial fluid and blood of reactive arthritis. Peripheral blood held disease-linked clones only at relatively low frequency, and these were CD8+. A TCR beta motif of fewer than ten highly homologous variants appeared characteristic of ankylosing spondylitis blood.

The CDR3 is made up of 17 amino acids. CDR1 is WNHNN and CDR2 is SYGVQD in the germline V gene (reference sequence). Losses at the gene ends were 6 bases for V and 5 bases for J; bases not matched to a gene: 12. The V gene is TRBV10-1, the J gene TRBJ2-1, with TRBD2 matching 11 bases. The TCR was taken from a male donor with ankylosing spondylitis. The source material was blood, either unsorted or a sorted T cell fraction (not recorded which). The CDR3 is CASSPTSGRGLDNEQFF. The CDR3 coding sequence is TGCGCCAGCAGCCCCACTAGCGGGAGAGGTTTAGACAATGAGCAGTTCTTC.